This entry concerns a single TCR beta chain. This may come from a read error, since a much larger clone is one base off. Recently diagnosed hyperthyroidism of less than 2 months' duration affected patients aged 18 to 65. The PBMCs were sourced from fresh peripheral blood (about 9.7 ml). The record originates from a study of T cells in Graves' hyperthyroidism and ophthalmopathy. Turning to the study itself: Any treatment followed the collection of peripheral blood at initial diagnosis.

Authors of the study amplified TCR beta CDR3 regions from RNA transcripts. With the HTBI primer set, the TCR CDR3 went through a first round of RT-PCR. A single record per CDR3 protein comes from TCRdb applying MiXCR to the multiplex PCR reads. Of almost 600,000 distinct CDR3 sequences in the sample, about 14% are singletons; the top ten hold more than 4.5%. The CDR3 is 17 residues long. This clonotype was obtained from a woman in her twenties or thirties with Graves' hyperthyroidism that later progressed to Graves' ophthalmopathy. This rearrangement joins TRBV12-3 or TRBV12-4 to TRBJ2-1; perhaps TRBD2 as D (5 bases). The specimen sequenced was blood. The CDR3 is CASSLAPAAPSYNEQFF. CDR3 nucleotide sequence: TGTGCCAGCAGCTTAGCGCCAGCGGCCCCCTCCTACAATGAGCAGTTCTTC.